These 32 T cell receptor beta chains originate from one sample sequenced in a study of blood T cell repertoires in COVID-19. Sequencing was performed with immunoSEQ multiplex PCR; in TCRdb, only in-frame clones are kept and a portion is missing. The sample includes under 250,000 clones, around 89% of them seen just once. Input material: PBMCs or T cells enriched from blood (not recorded which). These receptors all come from a woman under 30 in a cohort exposed to, infected with or recovered from COVID-19 (not recorded which).

This rearrangement joins TRBV10-2 to TRBJ1-1, with D possibly being TRBD1 (6 bases). The CDR3 totals 13 residues. The V end was cut by 6 bases, the J end by 0 bases, with 8 bases between. Per the germline V gene, CDR1 is WSHSY and CDR2 is SAAADI. The CDR3 region has the DNA TGCGCCAGCAGAGGACAGCTGAACACTGAAGCTTTCTTT. This sequence encodes CASRGQLNTEAFF.

The chain joins TRBV7-2 to TRBJ1-5, with 8 bases aligning to TRBD1. Germline values: CDR1 SGHTA, CDR2 FQGNSA. V lost 5 bases and J lost 9; bases outside the gene matches: 6. There are 13 residues in the CDR3. This CDR3 is CASSTSGGRPQHF. CDR3 bases: TGTGCCAGCAGCACATCAGGGGGCAGGCCCCAGCATTTT.

This rearrangement joins TRBV5-1 to TRBJ2-1; D possibly corresponds to TRBD1 (5 bases). V dropped 0 bases and J dropped 9 bases, with 10 bases sitting between them. Germline CDR1 and CDR2: SGHRS and YFSETQ. This CDR3 is 13 amino acids long. CDR3 region: CASSLDSQGEQFF. For the CDR3, the DNA is TGCGCCAGCAGCTTGGATTCTCAGGGTGAGCAGTTCTTC.

The V gene is TRBV18, the J gene TRBJ2-2; 7 bases fit TRBD2. V dropped 0 bases and J dropped 5; count of bases not matched to a gene: 9. The CDR3 runs 17 residues. Germline V gene data show CDR1 as KGHSH and CDR2 as LQKENI. This chain's CDR3 is CASSPPVSGGTTGELFF. CDR3 sequence (DNA): TGTGCCAGCTCACCACCTGTCTCGGGAGGTACAACCGGGGAGCTGTTTTTT. Full variable domain (remainder filled in from reference TRBV18 and TRBJ2-2): NAGVMQNPRHLVRRRGQEARLRCSPMKGHSHVYWYRQLPEEGLKFMVYLQKENIIDESGMPKERFSAEFPKEGPSILRIQQVVRGDSAAYFCASSPPVSGGTTGELFFGEGSRLTVL.

V is TRBV6-5 and J is TRBJ2-5, with a possible D match to TRBD1 (5 bases). The CDR3 runs 13 residues. Germline CDR1 MNHEY, CDR2 SVGAGI. V was trimmed by 0 bases and J by 4 bases, leaving 6 bases between them. For the CDR3, the DNA is TGTGCCAGCAGTTACTCAGGGGTAGAGACCCAGTACTTC. Residues: CASSYSGVETQYF.

On this clone: The sample carries other DNA sequences with the same CDR3. V is TRBV12-3 or TRBV12-4 and J is TRBJ2-7; D possibly corresponds to TRBD2 (7 bases). The V end was cut by 3 bases, the J end by 3 bases, with 9 bases between. The CDR3 sequence is 13 residues long. The CDR3 bases are TGTGCCAGCAGTTTGCGGGGGCTCTACGAGCAGTACTTC. It translates to CASSLRGLYEQYF.

The V and J genes are TRBV9 and TRBJ1-1; D not resolved. Germline V lookup: CDR1 SGDLS, CDR2 YYNGEE. CDR3 length: 14 residues. Trimming removed 0 bases from V and 4 bases from J, with 10 bases in between. CDR3 protein: CASSVAGLGTEAFF. CDR3 coding DNA: TGTGCCAGCAGCGTAGCTGGGCTTGGCACTGAAGCTTTCTTT.

This chain connects TRBV5-1 to TRBJ2-5, with no clear D. Trimming shortened V by 4 bases and J by 9 bases, and 19 bases separated the two germline ends. Germline CDR1 and CDR2: SGHRS and YFSETQ. The CDR3 is 14 residues long. Here the CDR3 reads CASSPAGHLTAQYF. As DNA, the CDR3 is TGCGCCAGCAGCCCTGCTGGTCACCTCACTGCCCAGTACTTC.

The chain recombines TRBV4-1 with TRBJ2-5, with D possibly TRBD2 on 5 matching bases. This CDR3 spans 13 amino acids. Germline CDR1 reads MGHRA; CDR2 reads YSYEKL. V lost 6 bases and J 2 bases, leaving 10 bases between the germline ends. The CDR3 region is CASRGGRQETQYF. In DNA form, the CDR3 reads TGCGCCAGCAGGGGTGGGAGACAAGAGACCCAGTACTTC.

The chain recombines TRBV7-9 with TRBJ2-7; 7 nucleotides match TRBD1. The CDR3 is made up of 13 amino acids. Per germline, CDR1 SEHNR and CDR2 FQNEAQ (reference sequence). The V gene end was trimmed by 4 bases and the J gene end by 2 bases; junction bases not matched to a gene: 2. The CDR3 here is CASSSTGTYEQYF. The CDR3 nucleotides read TGTGCCAGCAGCTCGACAGGGACCTACGAGCAGTACTTC.

The gene calls are TRBV7-9 and TRBJ1-1; unclear D gene. The CDR3 has 15 residues. Trimming stripped 4 bases from V and 3 bases from J, with 15 bases between. In germline, CDR1 is SEHNR, CDR2 FQNEAQ (reference sequence). The CDR3 DNA is TGTGCCAGCAGCTCGCCAGGAGGAGGAGACACTGAAGCTTTCTTT. It codes for CASSSPGGGDTEAFF.

This rearrangement joins TRBV15 to TRBJ2-3, with D possibly being TRBD2 (5 bases). The CDR3 extends over 13 amino acids. V was cut by 8 bases and J by 4 bases, with 13 bases left in between. From germline, CDR1 is LNHNV and CDR2 YYDKDF (reference sequence). The CDR3 nucleotides are TGTGCCACCGGAGCCACTAGACCAGATACGCAGTATTTT. Translated: CATGATRPDTQYF.

The J gene is TRBJ1-3, the V gene TRBV28, with 7 bases aligning to TRBD1. The ends lost 2 bases at V and 0 bases at J; junction bases unmatched: 4. The germline V gene encodes CDR1 MDHEN and CDR2 SYDVKM. The CDR3 length is 16 residues. CDR3 sequence: CASSLTGQFSGNTIYF. DNA for the CDR3: TGTGCCAGCAGTTTAACGGGACAGTTCTCTGGAAACACCATATATTTT.

The chain combines TRBV6-5 with TRBJ1-1, with a tentative D call TRBD1 (6 bases). This CDR3 has 14 residues. The germline gives CDR1 MNHEY, CDR2 SVGAGI. V lost 0 bases to trimming and J lost 7 bases, with 12 bases between them. CDR3 sequence: CASSYSWGQSEAFF. In nucleotides, the CDR3 is TGTGCCAGCAGTTACTCCTGGGGGCAGAGTGAAGCTTTCTTT.

CDR3 sequence reads: CASSLYEGVPNQPQHF. DNA for the CDR3: TGTGCCAGCAGCTTGTATGAAGGGGTACCGAATCAGCCCCAGCATTTT. The genes are TRBV5-4 and TRBJ1-5, with D perhaps matching TRBD1 (5 bases). The CDR3 consists of 16 residues. Germline-derived CDR1 and CDR2 are SGHNT and YYREEE (reference sequence). The V and J ends lost 1 base and 4 bases respectively, with 15 bases between them.

The V and J genes are TRBV28 and TRBJ1-1; no clear D. Looked up from germline, CDR1 is MDHEN and CDR2 is SYDVKM. V was trimmed by 7 bases and J by 5 bases, leaving 11 bases between them. This CDR3 spans 12 amino acids. CDR3 loop: CASTSFRTEAFF. CDR3 nucleotide sequence: TGTGCCAGCACCTCATTCCGGACTGAAGCTTTCTTT.

This chain joins TRBV6-6 and TRBJ2-7; D is unclear. Trimming took 4 bases from V and 1 from J, leaving 8 bases between them. There are 13 residues in the CDR3. Germline lookup yields CDR1 MNHNY and CDR2 SVGAGI (reference sequence). The CDR3 region has the DNA TGTGCCAGCAGTTGGGCAGCTTCCTACGAGCAGTACTTC. Its protein is CASSWAASYEQYF.

This clone has a handful of counts. The rearrangement uses TRBV7-8 and TRBJ1-5; the match to TRBD1 covers 10 bases. Losses at the gene ends were 5 bases for V and 4 bases for J; bases not matched to a gene: 2. Germline CDR1 reads SGHVS; CDR2 reads FQNEAQ. There are 14 residues in the CDR3. CDR3 loop: CASSPGQGNQPQHF. In DNA form, the CDR3 reads TGTGCCAGCAGCCCGGGACAGGGGAATCAGCCCCAGCATTTT.

The V gene is TRBV9, the J gene TRBJ2-3, with TRBD2 as a possible D gene (6 bases). The germline V and J ends were trimmed by 2 bases and 6 bases, with 13 bases remaining between them. CDR1 and CDR2 (germline): SGDLS, YYNGEE. The CDR3 extends over 14 amino acids. The CDR3 DNA sequence: TGTGCCAGCAGCGTGAAGACTAGTTGGGATACGCAGTATTTT. Its protein product is CASSVKTSWDTQYF. Together with reference TRBV9 and TRBJ2-3, the CDR3 gives the full variable domain: DSGVTQTPKHLITATGQRVTLRCSPRSGDLSVYWYQQSLDQGLQFLIQYYNGEERAKGNILERFSAQQFPDLHSELNLSSLELGDSALYFCASSVKTSWDTQYFGPGTRLTVL.

This clone occurred a few times. The V call is TRBV5-1, the J call TRBJ2-7, with 9 bases that match TRBD1. The J segment lost 3 bases and the V segment lost 0 bases, leaving 4 bases of the junction unmatched. Per the germline V gene, CDR1 is SGHRS and CDR2 is YFSETQ. The CDR3 is 15 residues long. The CDR3 reads CASSLDGTGLYEQYF. The CDR3 nucleotides read TGCGCCAGCAGCTTGGACGGGACAGGGCTCTACGAGCAGTACTTC.

This clone came up once. The gene calls are TRBV29-1 and TRBJ1-1; 8 bases line up with TRBD1. The ends lost 6 bases at V and 3 bases at J; junction bases unmatched: 6. Germline V lookup: CDR1 SQVTM, CDR2 ANQGSEA. This CDR3 has 13 amino acids. Written as DNA, the CDR3 is TGCAGCGTGGACAGGGAGGGGGACACTGAAGCTTTCTTT. As protein: CSVDREGDTEAFF.

The chain is built from TRBV29-1 and TRBJ2-1; 9 bases match TRBD2. This CDR3 comprises 16 residues. Germline V gene data show CDR1 as SQVTM and CDR2 as ANQGSEA. Trimming at V came to 3 bases and at J to 8 bases, leaving 14 bases not matched to a gene. This CDR3 reads CSVDDLRASGTYEQFF. As DNA, the CDR3 is TGCAGCGTTGATGATTTGCGGGCTAGCGGGACCTATGAGCAGTTCTTC.

CDR3 nucleotide sequence: TGTGCCAGCAGCTTAGCGGGTACTGGAGATACGCAGTATTTT. Translated: CASSLAGTGDTQYF. V and J are TRBV11-3 and TRBJ2-3, with D unresolved. V was shortened by 1 base and J by 5 bases, with 10 bases between the two germline ends. CDR1 and CDR2 (germline): SGHNT, YENEEA. This CDR3 is built from 14 residues.

The rearrangement links TRBV5-1 to TRBJ2-5; D possibly corresponds to TRBD1 (5 bases). The germline V gene has CDR1 SGHRS and CDR2 YFSETQ. This CDR3 spans 14 amino acids. Deletions cut 4 bases from V and 2 bases from J, with 12 bases between. The CDR3 sequence: CASSPVTAQETQYF. DNA for the CDR3: TGCGCCAGCAGCCCCGTGACAGCTCAAGAGACCCAGTACTTC.

This sequence joins TRBV5-6 and TRBJ1-2, with D possibly matching TRBD1 (5 bases). Germline CDR1 is SGHDT and CDR2 is YYEEEE. The length of the CDR3 is 14 residues. V was pared by 5 bases and J by 4 bases, with 15 bases between. The CDR3 DNA sequence: TGTGCCAGCAGTCCTAAGGGGCGCGGCTATGGCTACACCTTC. This translates into CASSPKGRGYGYTF.

V is TRBV11-3 and J is TRBJ2-7; TRBD1 agrees at 8 bases. Per the germline V gene, CDR1 is SGHNT and CDR2 is YENEEA. V trimming: 1 base; J trimming: 2 bases; junction bases outside the gene matches: 4. The length of the CDR3 is 15 residues. This chain's CDR3 is CASSLVGQGTYEQYF. For the CDR3, the DNA is TGTGCCAGCAGCTTAGTTGGACAGGGTACCTACGAGCAGTACTTC. The full variable domain, its missing parts supplied by reference TRBV11-3 and TRBJ2-7, is EAGVVQSPRYKIIEKKQPVAFWCNPISGHNTLYWYLQNLGQGPELLIRYENEEAVDDSQLPKDRFSAERLKGVDSTLKIQPAELGDSAVYLCASSLVGQGTYEQYFGPGTRLTVT.

This clone was seen a few times. The V and J genes are TRBV6-4 and TRBJ2-7; D call uncertain. Germline V gene data show CDR1 as MRHNA and CDR2 as SNTAGT. The CDR3 runs to 18 residues. Trimming removed 0 bases from V and 4 bases from J, with 22 bases in between. CDR3 sequence reads: CASSDSIVWLQSIYEQYF. The CDR3 DNA reads as TGTGCCAGCAGTGACTCGATTGTCTGGCTCCAATCGATATACGAGCAGTACTTC.

The chain joins TRBV7-8 to TRBJ2-7, with TRBD2 identical over 7 bases. Per germline, CDR1 SGHVS and CDR2 FQNEAQ. Unmatched junction bases numbered 3, after V lost 5 bases and J lost 2 bases. The CDR3 spans 13 residues. CDR3 bases: TGTGCCAGCAGCGAAGGACTAGCCTACGAGCAGTACTTC. Amino acid sequence: CASSEGLAYEQYF.

The genes are TRBV29-1 and TRBJ1-1, with a tentative D call TRBD1 (6 bases). The CDR3 loop spans 11 amino acids. The V gene's germline CDR1 is SQVTM and CDR2 ANQGSEA. Trimming took off 6 bases at V and 7 bases at J, with 12 bases between the two ends. The CDR3 spells CSVGGPNEAFF. The CDR3 DNA follows: TGCAGCGTAGGGGGACCTAATGAAGCTTTCTTT.

The V and J genes are TRBV4-1 and TRBJ2-1; 9 nucleotides line up with TRBD1. The germline CDR1 and CDR2 sequences are MGHRA and YSYEKL. V lost 1 base to trimming and J lost 8 bases; unmatched junction nucleotides: 6. The CDR3 is 15 residues long. CDR3 residues: CASSQAGTGTYEQFF. The CDR3 coding sequence is TGCGCCAGCAGCCAAGCTGGGACAGGGACCTATGAGCAGTTCTTC.

The chain employs TRBV10-2 and TRBJ2-7; 7 bases agree with TRBD1. Germline-derived CDR1 and CDR2 are WSHSY and SAAADI. The CDR3 runs 15 residues. The V and J ends lost 3 bases and 1 base, in that order; junction bases with no gene match: 6. The chain's CDR3 is CASSESTGPSYEQYF. The CDR3 nucleotides read TGCGCCAGCAGTGAATCGACAGGGCCGTCCTACGAGCAGTACTTC.

In this sample, this clone turned up once. This chain links TRBV28 with TRBJ1-2; tentative D call: TRBD1 (5 bases). The CDR3 runs 13 residues. The V end lost 3 bases, the J end lost 8 bases, and 13 bases lay between the germline ends. The germline V gene has CDR1 MDHEN and CDR2 SYDVKM. The DNA for the CDR3 is TGTGCCAGCAGTTTCTTGGCCAGGGCGGGCTACACCTTC. Translation gives CASSFLARAGYTF.